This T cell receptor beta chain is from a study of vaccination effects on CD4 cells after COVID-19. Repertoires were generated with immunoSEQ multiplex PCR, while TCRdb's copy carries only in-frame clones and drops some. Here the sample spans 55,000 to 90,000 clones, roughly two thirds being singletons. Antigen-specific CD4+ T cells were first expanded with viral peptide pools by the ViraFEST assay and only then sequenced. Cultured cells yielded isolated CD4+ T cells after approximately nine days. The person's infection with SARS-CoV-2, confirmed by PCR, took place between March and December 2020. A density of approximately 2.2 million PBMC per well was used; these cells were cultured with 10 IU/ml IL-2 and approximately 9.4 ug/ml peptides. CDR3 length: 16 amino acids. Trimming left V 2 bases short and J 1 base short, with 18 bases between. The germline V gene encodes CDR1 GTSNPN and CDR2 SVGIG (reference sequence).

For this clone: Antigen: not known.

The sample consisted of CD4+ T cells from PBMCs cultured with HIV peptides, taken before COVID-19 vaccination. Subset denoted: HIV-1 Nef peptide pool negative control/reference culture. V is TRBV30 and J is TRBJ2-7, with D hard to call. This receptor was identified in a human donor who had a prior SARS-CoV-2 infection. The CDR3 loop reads CAWSIKSFPPSYEQYF. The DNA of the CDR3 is TGTGCCTGGAGTATCAAGTCGTTCCCGCCTTCCTACGAGCAGTACTTC.